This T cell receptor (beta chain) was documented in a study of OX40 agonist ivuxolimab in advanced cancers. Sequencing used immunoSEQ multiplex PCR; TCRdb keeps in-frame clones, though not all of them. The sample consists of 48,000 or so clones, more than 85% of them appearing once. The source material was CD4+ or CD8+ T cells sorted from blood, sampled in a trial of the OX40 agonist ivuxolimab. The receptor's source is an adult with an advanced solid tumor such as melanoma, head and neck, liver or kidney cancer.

CDR3 sequence: CASSVGSGGANTGELFF. The DNA of the CDR3 is TGTGCCAGCAGCGTAGGAAGCGGGGGGGCGAACACCGGGGAGCTGTTTTTT. This chain links TRBV9 with TRBJ2-2, with 10 bases lining up with TRBD2. Germline CDR1 is SGDLS and CDR2 is YYNGEE. V shed 0 bases and J 0 bases; nucleotides not matched to a gene: 2. This CDR3 comprises 17 residues.